Sequencing of this TCR beta chain was carried out in a study of technical replicates of blood from several donors. Using immunoSEQ multiplex PCR, the repertoire was profiled, and TCRdb retains in-frame clones only, with some absent. The sample has tens of thousands of clones; roughly 84% are singletons. The germline V and J ends were trimmed by 1 base and 7 bases, with 16 bases remaining between them. CDR3 length: 15 residues. Germline values: CDR1 LGHNA, CDR2 YSLEER. Sequenced: PBMCs. This receptor was taken from a human donor in good health. Some clones in this sample may be carry-over from other donors' samples. The V gene is TRBV4-3, the J gene TRBJ1-1; D unclear. The chain's CDR3 is CASSQALPFRSEAFF. CDR3 in DNA: TGCGCCAGCAGCCAAGCCCTCCCCTTCAGAAGTGAAGCTTTCTTT.